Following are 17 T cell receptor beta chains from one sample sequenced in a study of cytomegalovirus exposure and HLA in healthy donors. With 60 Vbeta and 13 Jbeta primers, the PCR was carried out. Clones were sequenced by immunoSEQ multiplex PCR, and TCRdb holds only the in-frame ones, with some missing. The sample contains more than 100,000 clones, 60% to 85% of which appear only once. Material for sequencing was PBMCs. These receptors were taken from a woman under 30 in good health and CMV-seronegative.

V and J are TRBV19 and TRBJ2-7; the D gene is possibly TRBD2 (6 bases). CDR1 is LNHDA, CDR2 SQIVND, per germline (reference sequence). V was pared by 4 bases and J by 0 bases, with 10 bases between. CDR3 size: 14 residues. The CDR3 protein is CASSRAGPSYEQYF. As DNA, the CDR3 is TGTGCCAGTAGTAGGGCGGGACCCTCCTACGAGCAGTACTTC.

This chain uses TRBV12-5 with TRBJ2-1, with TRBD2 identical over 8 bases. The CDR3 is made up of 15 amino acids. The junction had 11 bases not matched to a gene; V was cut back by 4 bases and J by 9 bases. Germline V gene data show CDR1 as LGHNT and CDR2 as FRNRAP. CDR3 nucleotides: TGTGCTAGTGGTTCCCCCGGGACTAGTGATATTGAGCAGTTCTTC. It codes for CASGSPGTSDIEQFF.

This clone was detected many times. CDR3 in amino acids: CASSLRRGQRETDEQFF. The CDR3 bases are TGTGCCAGCAGCTTAAGACGAGGGCAGCGGGAGACCGATGAGCAGTTCTTC. The V and J genes are TRBV7-9 and TRBJ2-1; TRBD2 agrees at 8 bases. The CDR3 has 17 amino acids. V lost 2 bases to trimming and J lost 8 bases; unmatched junction nucleotides: 14. Germline V gene data show CDR1 as SEHNR and CDR2 as FQNEAQ (reference sequence).

The CDR3 here is CASSPRNEGGTEAFF. The CDR3 DNA sequence: TGTGCCAGCAGTCCTCGGAATGAGGGTGGCACTGAAGCTTTCTTT. This chain links TRBV5-6 with TRBJ1-1; D unclear. Germline CDR1 SGHDT, CDR2 YYEEEE. Trimming pared 5 bases from V and 4 bases from J, leaving 18 bases between. The CDR3 contains 15 residues.

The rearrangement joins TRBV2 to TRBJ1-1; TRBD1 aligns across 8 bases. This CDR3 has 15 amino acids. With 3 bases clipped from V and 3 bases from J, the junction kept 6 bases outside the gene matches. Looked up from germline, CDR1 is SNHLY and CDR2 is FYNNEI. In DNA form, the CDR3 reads TGTGCCAGCAGTGAGCGACAGGGGTTCCACACTGAAGCTTTCTTT. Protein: CASSERQGFHTEAFF.

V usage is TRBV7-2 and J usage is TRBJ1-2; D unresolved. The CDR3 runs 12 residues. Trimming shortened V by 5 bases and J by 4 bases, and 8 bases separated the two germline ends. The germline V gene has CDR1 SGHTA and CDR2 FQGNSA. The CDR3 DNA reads TGTGCCAGCAGCCCGGGAACCTATGGCTACACCTTC. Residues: CASSPGTYGYTF.

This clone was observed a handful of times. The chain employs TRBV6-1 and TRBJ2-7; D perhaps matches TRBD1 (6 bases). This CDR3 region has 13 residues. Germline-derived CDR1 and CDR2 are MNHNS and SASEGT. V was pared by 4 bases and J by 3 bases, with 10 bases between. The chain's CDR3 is CASSGQALYEQYF. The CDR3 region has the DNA TGTGCCAGCAGTGGACAGGCCCTCTACGAGCAGTACTTC.

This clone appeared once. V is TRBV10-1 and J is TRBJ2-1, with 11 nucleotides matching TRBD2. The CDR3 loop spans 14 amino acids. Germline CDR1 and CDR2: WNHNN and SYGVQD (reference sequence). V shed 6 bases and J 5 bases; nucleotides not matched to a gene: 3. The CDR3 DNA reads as TGCGCCAGCAGCGCACTAGCGGGAGACAATGAGCAGTTCTTC. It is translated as CASSALAGDNEQFF.

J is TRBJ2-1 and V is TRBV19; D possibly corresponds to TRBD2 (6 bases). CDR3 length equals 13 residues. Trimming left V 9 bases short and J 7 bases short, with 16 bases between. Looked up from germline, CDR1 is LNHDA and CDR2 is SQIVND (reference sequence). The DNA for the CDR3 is TGTGCCAGCGCTCCGGGACTCCTAAATGAGCAGTTCTTC. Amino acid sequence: CASAPGLLNEQFF. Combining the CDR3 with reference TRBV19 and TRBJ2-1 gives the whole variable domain DGGITQSPKYLFRKEGQNVTLSCEQNLNHDAMYWYRQDPGQGLRLIYYSQIVNDFQKGDIAEGYSVSREKKESFPLTVTSAQKNPTAFYLCASAPGLLNEQFFGPGTRLTVL.

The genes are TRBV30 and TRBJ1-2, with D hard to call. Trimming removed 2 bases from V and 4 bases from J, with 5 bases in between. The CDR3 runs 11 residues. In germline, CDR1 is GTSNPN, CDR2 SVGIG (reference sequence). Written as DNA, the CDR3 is TGTGCCTGGAGTTCAGTCTATGGCTACACCTTC. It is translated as CAWSSVYGYTF.

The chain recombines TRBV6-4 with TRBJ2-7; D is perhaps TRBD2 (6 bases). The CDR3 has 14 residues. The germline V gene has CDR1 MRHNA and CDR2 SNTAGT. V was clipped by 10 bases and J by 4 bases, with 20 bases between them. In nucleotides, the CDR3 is TGTGCCACCGACGCTGGGACTTTTCGTTACGAGCAGTACTTC. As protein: CATDAGTFRYEQYF.

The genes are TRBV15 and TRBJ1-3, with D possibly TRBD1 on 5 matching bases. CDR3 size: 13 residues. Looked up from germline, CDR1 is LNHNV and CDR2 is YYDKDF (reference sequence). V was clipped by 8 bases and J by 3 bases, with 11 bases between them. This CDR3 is CATARQGGNTIYF. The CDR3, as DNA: TGTGCCACCGCCCGGCAGGGTGGAAACACCATATATTTT.

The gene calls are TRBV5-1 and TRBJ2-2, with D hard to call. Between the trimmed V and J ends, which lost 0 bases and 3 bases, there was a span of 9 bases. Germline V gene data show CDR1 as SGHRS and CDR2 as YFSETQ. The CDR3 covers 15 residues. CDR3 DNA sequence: TGCGCCAGCAGCTTGGAACCGACTTACACCGGGGAGCTGTTTTTT. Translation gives CASSLEPTYTGELFF.

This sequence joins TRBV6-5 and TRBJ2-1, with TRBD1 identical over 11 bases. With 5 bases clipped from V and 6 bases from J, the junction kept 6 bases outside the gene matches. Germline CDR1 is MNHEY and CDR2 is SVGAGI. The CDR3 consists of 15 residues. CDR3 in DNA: TGTGCCAGCAGTCTAACCGGGACAGGGGGCAATGAGCAGTTCTTC. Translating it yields CASSLTGTGGNEQFF.

CDR3 region: CASSIGQPAYEQYF. The CDR3 nucleotides read TGTGCCAGTAGTATCGGACAGCCAGCCTACGAGCAGTACTTC. The chain joins TRBV19 to TRBJ2-7, with D tentatively TRBD1 (6 bases). Germline V gives CDR1 LNHDA, CDR2 SQIVND (reference sequence). Trimming took 3 bases from V and 2 from J, leaving 11 bases between them. The CDR3 length is 14 residues.

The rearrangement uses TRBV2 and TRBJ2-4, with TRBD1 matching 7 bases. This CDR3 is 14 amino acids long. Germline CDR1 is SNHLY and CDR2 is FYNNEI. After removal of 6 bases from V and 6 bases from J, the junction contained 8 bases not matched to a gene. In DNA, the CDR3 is TGTGCCAGCAGGAAGGGACAGCCAATAAACATTCAGTACTTC. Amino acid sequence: CASRKGQPINIQYF.

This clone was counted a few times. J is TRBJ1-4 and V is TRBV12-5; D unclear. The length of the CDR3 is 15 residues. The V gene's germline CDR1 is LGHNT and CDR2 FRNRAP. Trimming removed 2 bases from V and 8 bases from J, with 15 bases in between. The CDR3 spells CASGLNLGLGEKLFF. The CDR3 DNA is TGTGCTAGTGGTTTGAACCTCGGACTAGGCGAAAAACTGTTTTTT. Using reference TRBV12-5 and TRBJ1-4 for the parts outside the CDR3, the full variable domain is DARVTQTPRHKVTEMGQEVTMRCQPILGHNTVFWYRQTMMQGLELLAYFRNRAPLDDSGMPKDRFSAEMPDATLATLKIQPSEPRDSAVYFCASGLNLGLGEKLFFGSGTQLSVL.